This TCR beta chain stems from a study of blood T cell repertoires in COVID-19. On the study more broadly: In each case, the material was cDNA or gDNA derived from T cells, B-cell-depleted T cells, or PBMCs.

V lost 5 bases, J lost 1 base, and 11 bases lay in between. CDR1 is MNHEY, CDR2 SVGEGT, per germline. The CDR3 has 14 amino acids. In the source study's methods: Estimation of nucleated cell counts relied on the amplification of reference gene primers. This table comes from immunoSEQ multiplex PCR, and its TCRdb copy is limited to in-frame clones, with some not included. V, J and clone size are those of that table, while D and trimming were read from the DNA. The sample includes approximately 360,000 clones, less than 90% seen only once; the top ten take around 5%. The chain carries TRBV6-2 or TRBV6-3 and TRBJ1-1, with D possibly being TRBD1 (5 bases). This TCR came from a woman in her forties or fifties who had recovered from COVID-19. Sequenced: PBMCs or T cells enriched from blood (not recorded which). For the CDR3, the DNA is TGTGCCAGCAGTAGGGGTTCGGGGAACACTGAAGCTTTCTTT. Protein: CASSRGSGNTEAFF.